This T cell receptor (beta chain) was obtained from a study of shared clonotypes between healthy human individuals. The data were produced by immunoSEQ multiplex PCR, yet TCRdb's version contains in-frame clones alone and is incomplete. Here the sample spans roughly 300,000 clones, 73% being singletons. The CDR3 has 14 amino acids. V shed 4 bases, J shed 3 bases, and the junction held 5 bases outside the gene matches. Germline V gives CDR1 MNHNY, CDR2 SVGAGI (reference sequence). This chain links TRBV6-6 with TRBJ2-5; 7 bases match TRBD1. This clonotype was sampled from a man aged 25 to 40 in good health. Material for sequencing was memory CD4+ T cells sorted from blood. Subset defined: CD45RA-negative fraction. The CDR3, as DNA: TGTGCCAGCAGTTGGACAGGACCCGAAGAGACCCAGTACTTC. Translation: CASSWTGPEETQYF.